Below are 14 T cell receptor beta chains sequenced from a single sample in a study of T cells in women clearing cervical HPV infection. Assay: immunoSEQ multiplex PCR; the TCRdb copy retains only in-frame clones and omits some. The data include tens of thousands of clones; the top ten clones carry 12%. The sample comprised blood buffy coat. The origin of the receptors is a woman between 18 and 69 years old with a cervical HPV16 infection that either progressed to CIN3+ or cleared (not recorded which).

As regards this clone: The CDR3 is cut off 3 residues early in the read; its end comes from the germline J gene. The J gene is TRBJ2-4, the V gene TRBV30; D gene uncertain. This CDR3 has 13 residues. The germline V and J ends were trimmed by 2 bases and 7 bases, with 12 bases remaining between them. Germline assignment: CDR1 GTSNPN and CDR2 SVGIG (reference sequence). The part of the CDR3 DNA that was read is TGTGCCTGGAGTCCCGGTCCCAGGAACATT. It yields the protein CAWSPGPRNI. The entire CDR3 protein is CAWSPGPRNIQYF.

Remarks on this clone: The read stops 3 residues short of the end of the CDR3; the missing end is completed from the germline J gene. The chain has TRBV27 and TRBJ2-7, with 9 bases matching TRBD1. The CDR3 has 16 residues. Trimming cost V 5 bases and J 0 bases; bases outside gene matches: 8. Germline values: CDR1 MNHEY, CDR2 SMNVEV (reference sequence). The DNA read from the CDR3 is TGTGCCAGCAGTCCAACAGGGGGCTCGAGCTCCTACGAG. Protein: CASSPTGGSSSYE. The CDR3 reads in full as CASSPTGGSSSYEQYF.

For this clone: The missing CDR3 end, 3 residues past where the read stops, is filled in from the germline J gene. V gene TRBV7-8 combines with J gene TRBJ1-4, with a tentative D call TRBD1 (6 bases). This CDR3 contains 14 residues. Germline V gene data show CDR1 as SGHVS and CDR2 as FQNEAQ. CDR3 protein: CASRQGLDNSPLFF. The DNA read from the CDR3 is TGTGCCAGCAGACAGGGTTTGGATAATTCACCA.

The sequenced CDR3 bases are TGCAGTGCGCCGCCACCTGGGGCAGCTCCTAACTATGGC. Translating gives CSAPPPGAAPNYG. The whole CDR3 protein reads CSAPPPGAAPNYGYTF. J is TRBJ1-2 and V is TRBV20-1; perhaps TRBD1 as D (5 bases). The CDR3 goes on 3 residues after the read ends, and that part is filled in from the germline J gene. The CDR3 is 16 amino acids. V was trimmed by 6 bases and J by 0 bases, leaving 20 bases between them. Germline V gene sequence: CDR1 DFQATT, CDR2 SNEGSKA (reference sequence).

Notes on this clone: The read ends 3 residues early relative to the CDR3; the germline J gene fills the gap. The rearrangement links TRBV5-4 to TRBJ1-1, with TRBD1 identical over 8 bases. The germline V gene encodes CDR1 SGHNT and CDR2 YYREEE (reference sequence). This CDR3 region has 14 residues. The CDR3 DNA, read in part, is TGTGCCAGCAGCTTGGCGCAGGGGGCGCGGGAA. Residues: CASSLAQGARE. The full CDR3 protein reads CASSLAQGAREAFF.

A word on this clone: The read terminates 3 residues before the CDR3 end, so the remaining end is supplied by the germline J gene. V usage is TRBV29-1 and J usage is TRBJ2-3, with D possibly being TRBD1 (6 bases). The germline gives CDR1 SQVTM, CDR2 ANQGSEA. Trimming removed 6 bases from V and 6 bases from J, with 13 bases in between. The CDR3 spans 12 residues. The DNA read from the CDR3 is TGCAGCGTCCGAGCTACAGGGGATACG. This gives the protein CSVRATGDT. The whole CDR3 reads CSVRATGDTQYF.

A remark on this clone: The sequenced fragment ends 3 residues before the CDR3 boundary, so the rest is inferred from the germline J gene. This chain links TRBV30 with TRBJ2-2; 9 positions match TRBD1. The CDR3 is 15 residues long. CDR1 is GTSNPN and CDR2 is SVGIG in the germline V gene (reference sequence). CDR3 residues: CAWSSPGQGSSPLFF. CDR3 DNA, as far as it was read: TGTGCCTGGAGCAGTCCGGGACAGGGAAGCTCACCG.

Comment on this clone: The read ends 3 residues early relative to the CDR3; the germline J gene fills the gap. The chain couples TRBV20-1 to TRBJ1-5; TRBD1 matches at 7 bases. This CDR3 is built from 15 residues. Germline values: CDR1 DFQATT, CDR2 SNEGSKA (reference sequence). V dropped 5 bases and J dropped 0; count of bases not matched to a gene: 7. CDR3: CSAGMGQHSNQPQHF. The covered CDR3 bases are TGCAGTGCTGGAATGGGACAGCATAGCAATCAGCCC.

About this clone itself: The CDR3 end is not reached by the read, which stops 3 residues before it; the germline J gene fills it in. This sequence joins TRBV10-3 and TRBJ2-7, with 7 bases matching TRBD1. The CDR3 spans 17 residues. Germline trimming cut 0 bases from V and 1 base from J; bases unmatched to any gene: 9. Germline values: CDR1 ENHRY, CDR2 SYGVKD. This chain's CDR3 is CAISESIARGQSYEQYF. CDR3 bases read: TGTGCCATCAGTGAGTCGATCGCGAGGGGGCAATCCTACGAG.

About this clone itself: The sequence runs out 3 residues before the end of the CDR3; the remainder is reconstructed from the germline J gene. The gene calls are TRBV7-9 and TRBJ1-1; D may be TRBD1 (6 bases). CDR1 and CDR2 from the germline V gene are SEHNR and FQNEAQ (reference sequence). The V and J ends lost 5 bases and 4 bases respectively, with 14 bases between them. CDR3 length: 14 residues. CDR3 protein: CASSTSGEGTEAFF. The sequenced part of the CDR3 DNA is TGTGCCAGCAGCACCTCAGGGGAGGGCACTGAA.

As to this clone: The read gets to within 3 residues of the CDR3 end, and the germline J gene fills in the rest. The V and J genes are TRBV5-1 and TRBJ2-1; 10 nucleotides match TRBD2. After removal of 5 bases from V and 1 base from J, the junction contained 3 bases not matched to a gene. The CDR3 is 15 amino acids. Germline V gene sequence: CDR1 SGHRS, CDR2 YFSETQ. CDR3 residues: CASRPTSGSYNEQFF. Partial CDR3 DNA: TGCGCCAGCAGGCCGACTAGCGGGTCCTACAATGAG.

Concerning this clone itself: The sequenced fragment ends 3 residues before the CDR3 boundary, so the rest is inferred from the germline J gene. The chain combines TRBV30 with TRBJ1-5; tentatively, D is TRBD1 (5 bases). V dropped 2 bases and J dropped 7 bases, with 15 bases sitting between them. The CDR3 sequence is 14 residues long. Germline CDR1 GTSNPN, CDR2 SVGIG (reference sequence). This CDR3 is CAWSPSERGQPQHF. The CDR3 bases that were read are TGTGCCTGGAGTCCCTCTGAGAGGGGCCAGCCC.

A remark on this clone: Read data end 3 residues before the CDR3 end; the end is taken from the germline J gene. J is TRBJ2-4 and V is TRBV7-2; 12 nucleotides align to TRBD1. The V gene's germline CDR1 is SGHTA and CDR2 FQGNSA. CDR3 length: 15 residues. This chain's CDR3 is CASSLWGQGAEGQYF. The sequenced CDR3 bases are TGTGCCAGCAGCTTATGGGGACAGGGGGCTGAAGGT. Combining the CDR3 with reference TRBV7-2 and TRBJ2-4 gives the whole variable domain GAGVSQSPSNKVTEKGKDVELRCDPISGHTALYWYRQSLGQGLEFLIYFQGNSAPDKSGLPSDRFSAERTGGSVSTLTIQRTQQEDSAVYLCASSLWGQGAEGQYFGAGTRLSVL.

Points on this clone: The read ends 3 residues early relative to the CDR3; the germline J gene fills the gap. The chain carries TRBV19 and TRBJ1-2; 11 bases agree with TRBD1. J was trimmed by 7 bases and V by 3 bases; bases with no gene match: 13. Germline loops: CDR1 LNHDA, CDR2 SQIVND (reference sequence). The CDR3 runs 17 residues. The part of the CDR3 DNA that was read is TGTGCCAGTAGTATCTCTCCGTCAGGACAGGGGGCGCGTGGC. This encodes CASSISPSGQGARG. The full-length CDR3 reads as CASSISPSGQGARGYTF.